Shown below are 11 T cell receptor beta chains from a single sample sequenced in a study of response to subunit inactivated influenza vaccine. A single record per CDR3 protein comes from TCRdb applying MiXCR to the RT-PCR reads. Of 400,000 to 650,000 distinct CDR3 sequences in the sample, less than 7.5% were seen once. The sample consisted of PBMCs from blood, taken 23 months after vaccination. The receptors stem from a man aged 45 to 75 who received an inactivated influenza vaccine.

The V gene is TRBV29-1, the J gene TRBJ1-1; D gene ambiguous. Germline lookup yields CDR1 SQVTM and CDR2 ANQGSEA. The CDR3 is 10 amino acids. Trimming stripped 4 bases from V and 0 bases from J, with 0 bases between. The CDR3 sequence: CSVVNTEAFF. The CDR3 nucleotides read TGCAGCGTTGTGAACACTGAAGCTTTCTTT.

Only a few counts were recorded for this clonotype. The V and J genes are TRBV5-1 and TRBJ2-5; the match to TRBD2 covers 13 bases. Germline trimming cut 4 bases from V and 1 base from J; bases unmatched to any gene: 4. Germline V lookup: CDR1 SGHRS, CDR2 YFSETQ. The CDR3 is made up of 16 amino acids. CDR3 bases: TGCGCCAGCAGCACCGGGACTAGCGGGACCCAAGAGACCCAGTACTTC. It is translated as CASSTGTSGTQETQYF.

This clonotype was recorded many times. The chain has TRBV7-2 and TRBJ1-1; 10 nucleotides match TRBD1. Germline lookup yields CDR1 SGHTA and CDR2 FQGNSA. Trimming took 0 bases from V and 0 from J; bases not matched to a gene: 10. The CDR3 covers 19 residues. CDR3 residues: CASSLARQGAWRMNTEAFF. The CDR3 coding sequence is TGTGCCAGCAGCTTAGCGAGACAGGGGGCATGGAGGATGAACACTGAAGCTTTCTTT.

The table lists this clonotype with many counts. This rearrangement joins TRBV5-1 to TRBJ1-3; D gene ambiguous. The CDR3 loop spans 14 amino acids. Trimming left V 1 base short and J 7 bases short, with 12 bases between. Germline values: CDR1 SGHRS, CDR2 YFSETQ. This CDR3 reads CASSLTNLGNTIYF. CDR3 DNA: TGCGCCAGCAGCTTGACAAACCTTGGGAACACCATATATTTT.

The chain links TRBV20-1 to TRBJ1-4; no firm D call. The V end was cut by 4 bases, the J end by 2 bases, with 11 bases between. Per germline, CDR1 DFQATT and CDR2 SNEGSKA (reference sequence). The length of the CDR3 is 14 residues. The CDR3 DNA is TGCAGTGCTACGGAGGGCTACACTAATGAAAAACTGTTTTTT. Residues: CSATEGYTNEKLFF.

V usage is TRBV20-1 and J usage is TRBJ2-7; TRBD2 matches at 9 bases. This CDR3 is built from 14 residues. CDR1 and CDR2 from the germline V gene are DFQATT and SNEGSKA (reference sequence). The ends lost 4 bases at V and 4 bases at J; junction bases unmatched: 8. The CDR3 DNA sequence: TGCAGTGCTACATCATCTAGCGGGATTTACGAGCAGTACTTC. It encodes CSATSSSGIYEQYF.

This chain uses TRBV6-1 with TRBJ2-3; D gene uncertain. This CDR3 comprises 13 residues. V lost 5 bases and J 7 bases, leaving 13 bases between the germline ends. Germline V gives CDR1 MNHNS, CDR2 SASEGT. The DNA for the CDR3 is TGTGCCAGCAGTAGCTGGGCTACCTATACGCAGTATTTT. Protein sequence: CASSSWATYTQYF.

This clonotype was detected only a few times. The chain joins TRBV30 to TRBJ2-6; the D is unclear. The CDR3 is 14 amino acids. With 0 bases removed from V and 0 bases from J, the gap between germline ends came to 3 bases. Germline CDR1 is GTSNPN and CDR2 is SVGIG (reference sequence). CDR3 sequence (DNA): TGTGCCTGGAGTGTAGGCTCTGGGGCCAACGTCCTGACTTTC. Protein: CAWSVGSGANVLTF.

V is TRBV6-2 or TRBV6-3 and J is TRBJ2-4, with 8 bases lining up with TRBD1. CDR3 size: 15 residues. With V trimmed by 4 bases and J by 8 bases, 10 bases remained unmatched. Germline CDR1 and CDR2: MNHEY and SVGEGT. CDR3 bases: TGTGCCAGCAGTTCCGGACAGGGAATTTCGGACATTCAGTACTTC. It encodes CASSSGQGISDIQYF.

V gene TRBV27 combines with J gene TRBJ2-1; maybe TRBD2 (5 bases). This CDR3 has 15 amino acids. V was shortened by 6 bases and J by 5 bases, with 17 bases between the two germline ends. The V gene's germline CDR1 is MNHEY and CDR2 SMNVEV (reference sequence). The CDR3 here is CASSSRESLHNEQFF. CDR3 DNA: TGTGCCAGCAGCTCTAGGGAGTCCCTACACAATGAGCAGTTCTTC.

This clonotype has a count of ten or more. The chain couples TRBV7-9 to TRBJ1-1; D not resolved. Trimming shortened V by 5 bases and J by 2 bases, and 12 bases separated the two germline ends. Germline-derived CDR1 and CDR2 are SEHNR and FQNEAQ (reference sequence). CDR3 length equals 14 residues. CDR3 DNA sequence: TGTGCCAGCAGCCCCCACGAGGGTAACACTGAAGCTTTCTTT. Translated: CASSPHEGNTEAFF.